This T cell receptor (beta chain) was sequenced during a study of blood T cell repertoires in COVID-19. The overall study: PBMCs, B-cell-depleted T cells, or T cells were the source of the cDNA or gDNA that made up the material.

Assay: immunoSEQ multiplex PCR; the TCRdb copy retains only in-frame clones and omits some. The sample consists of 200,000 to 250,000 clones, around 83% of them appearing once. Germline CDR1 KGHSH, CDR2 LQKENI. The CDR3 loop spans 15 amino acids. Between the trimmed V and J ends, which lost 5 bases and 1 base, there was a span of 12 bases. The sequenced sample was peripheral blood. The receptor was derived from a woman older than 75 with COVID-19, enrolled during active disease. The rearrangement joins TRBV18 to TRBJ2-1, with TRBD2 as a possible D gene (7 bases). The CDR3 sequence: CASSTEGGSYNEQFF. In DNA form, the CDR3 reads TGTGCCAGCTCAACGGAGGGGGGGTCCTACAATGAGCAGTTCTTC.